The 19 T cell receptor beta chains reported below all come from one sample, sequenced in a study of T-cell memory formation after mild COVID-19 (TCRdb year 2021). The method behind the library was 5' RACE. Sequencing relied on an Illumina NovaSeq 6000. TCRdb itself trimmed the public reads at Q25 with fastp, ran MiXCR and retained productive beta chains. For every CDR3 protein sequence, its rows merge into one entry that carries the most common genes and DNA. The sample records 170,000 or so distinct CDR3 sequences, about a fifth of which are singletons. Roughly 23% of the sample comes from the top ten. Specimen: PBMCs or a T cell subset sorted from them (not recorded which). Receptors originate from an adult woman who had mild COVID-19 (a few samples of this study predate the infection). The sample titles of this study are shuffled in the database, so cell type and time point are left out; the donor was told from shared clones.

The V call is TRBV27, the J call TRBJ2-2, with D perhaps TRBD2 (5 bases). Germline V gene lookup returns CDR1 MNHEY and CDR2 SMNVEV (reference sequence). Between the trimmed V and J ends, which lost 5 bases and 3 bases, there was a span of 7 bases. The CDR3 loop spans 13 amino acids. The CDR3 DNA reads TGTGCCAGCAGTCCGCGGGACACCGGGGAGCTGTTTTTT. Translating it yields CASSPRDTGELFF.

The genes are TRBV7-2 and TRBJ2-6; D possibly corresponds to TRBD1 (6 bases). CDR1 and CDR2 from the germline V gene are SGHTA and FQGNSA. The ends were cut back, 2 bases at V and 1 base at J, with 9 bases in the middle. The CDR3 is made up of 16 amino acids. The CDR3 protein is CASSLNRGSGANVLTF. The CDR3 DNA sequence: TGTGCCAGCAGCTTAAATAGGGGGTCTGGGGCCAACGTCCTGACTTTC. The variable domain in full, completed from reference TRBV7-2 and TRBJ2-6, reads GAGVSQSPSNKVTEKGKDVELRCDPISGHTALYWYRQSLGQGLEFLIYFQGNSAPDKSGLPSDRFSAERTGGSVSTLTIQRTQQEDSAVYLCASSLNRGSGANVLTFGAGSRLTVL.

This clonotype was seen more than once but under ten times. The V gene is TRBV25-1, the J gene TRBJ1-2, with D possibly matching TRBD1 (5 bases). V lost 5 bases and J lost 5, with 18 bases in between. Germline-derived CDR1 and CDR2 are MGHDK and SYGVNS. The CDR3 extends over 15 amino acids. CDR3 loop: CASSPRGGTGYGYTF. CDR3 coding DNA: TGTGCCAGCAGTCCCCGGGGGGGGACGGGGTATGGCTACACCTTC.

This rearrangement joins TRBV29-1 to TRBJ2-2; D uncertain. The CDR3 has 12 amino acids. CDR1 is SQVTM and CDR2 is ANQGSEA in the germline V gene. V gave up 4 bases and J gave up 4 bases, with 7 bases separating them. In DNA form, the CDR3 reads TGCAGCGTTGTGTCGGGCACCGGGGAGCTGTTTTTT. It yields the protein CSVVSGTGELFF.

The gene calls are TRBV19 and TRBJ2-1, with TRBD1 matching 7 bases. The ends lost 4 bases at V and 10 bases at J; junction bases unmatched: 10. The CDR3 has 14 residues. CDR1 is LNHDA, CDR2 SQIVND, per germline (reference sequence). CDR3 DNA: TGTGCCAGTAGTACCCCCGGGACAGTCCGGGAGCAGTTCTTC. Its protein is CASSTPGTVREQFF.

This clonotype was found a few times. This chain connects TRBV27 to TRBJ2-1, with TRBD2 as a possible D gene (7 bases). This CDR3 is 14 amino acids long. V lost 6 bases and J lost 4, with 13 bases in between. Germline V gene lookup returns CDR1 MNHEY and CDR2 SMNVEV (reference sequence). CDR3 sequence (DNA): TGTGCCAGCAGCTGGGGGGGCCTTTACAATGAGCAGTTCTTC. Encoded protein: CASSWGGLYNEQFF.

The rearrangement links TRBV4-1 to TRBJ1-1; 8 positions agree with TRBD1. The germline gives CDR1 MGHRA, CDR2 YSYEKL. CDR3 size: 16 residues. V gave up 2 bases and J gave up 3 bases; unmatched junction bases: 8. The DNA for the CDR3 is TGCGCCAGCAGCCAAATTTTCAGGGGGCGGGACACTGAAGCTTTCTTT. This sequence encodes CASSQIFRGRDTEAFF.

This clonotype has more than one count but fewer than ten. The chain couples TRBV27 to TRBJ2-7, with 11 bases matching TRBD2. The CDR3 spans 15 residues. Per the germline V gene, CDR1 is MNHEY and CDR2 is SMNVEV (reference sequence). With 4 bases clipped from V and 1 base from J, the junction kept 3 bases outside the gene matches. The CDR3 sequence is CASSSGLAASYEQYF. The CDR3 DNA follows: TGTGCCAGCAGTTCGGGACTAGCGGCGTCCTACGAGCAGTACTTC.

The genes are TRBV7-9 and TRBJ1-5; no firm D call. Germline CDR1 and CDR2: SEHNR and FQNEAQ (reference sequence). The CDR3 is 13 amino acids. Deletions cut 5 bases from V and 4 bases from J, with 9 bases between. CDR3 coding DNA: TGTGCCAGCAGCGGTCAGTTTAATCAGCCCCAGCATTTT. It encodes CASSGQFNQPQHF.

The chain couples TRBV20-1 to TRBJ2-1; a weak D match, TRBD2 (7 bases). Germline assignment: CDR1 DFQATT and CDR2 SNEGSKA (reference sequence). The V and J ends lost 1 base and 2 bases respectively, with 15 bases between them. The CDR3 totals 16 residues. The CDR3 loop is CSARGVGGGAYNEQFF. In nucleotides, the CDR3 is TGCAGTGCTAGAGGGGTTGGAGGGGGGGCCTACAATGAGCAGTTCTTC.

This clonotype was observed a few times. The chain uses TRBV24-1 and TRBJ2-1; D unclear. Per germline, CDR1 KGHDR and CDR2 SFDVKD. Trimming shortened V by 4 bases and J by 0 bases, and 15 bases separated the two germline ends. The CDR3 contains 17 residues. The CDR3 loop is CATSDPKYPSSYNEQFF. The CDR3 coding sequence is TGTGCCACCAGTGACCCTAAGTATCCTAGCTCCTACAATGAGCAGTTCTTC.

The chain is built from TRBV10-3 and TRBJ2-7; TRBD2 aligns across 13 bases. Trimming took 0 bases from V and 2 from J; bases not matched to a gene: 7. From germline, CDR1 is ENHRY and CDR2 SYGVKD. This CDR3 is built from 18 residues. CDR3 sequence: CAISESLLAGGAAYEQYF. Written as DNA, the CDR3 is TGTGCCATCAGTGAGTCGTTACTAGCGGGAGGGGCAGCCTACGAGCAGTACTTC.

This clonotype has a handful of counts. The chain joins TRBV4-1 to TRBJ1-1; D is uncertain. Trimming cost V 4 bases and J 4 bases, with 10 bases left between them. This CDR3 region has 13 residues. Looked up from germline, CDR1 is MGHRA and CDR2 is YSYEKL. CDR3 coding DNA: TGCGCCAGCAGCCCCCTAGTGTCCACTGAAGCTTTCTTT. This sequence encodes CASSPLVSTEAFF.

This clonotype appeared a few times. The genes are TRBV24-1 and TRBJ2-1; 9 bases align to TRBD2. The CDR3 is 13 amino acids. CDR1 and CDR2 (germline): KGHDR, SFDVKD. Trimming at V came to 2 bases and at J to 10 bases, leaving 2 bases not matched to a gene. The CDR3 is CATSDWGLAEQFF. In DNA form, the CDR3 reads TGTGCCACCAGTGATTGGGGACTAGCAGAGCAGTTCTTC.

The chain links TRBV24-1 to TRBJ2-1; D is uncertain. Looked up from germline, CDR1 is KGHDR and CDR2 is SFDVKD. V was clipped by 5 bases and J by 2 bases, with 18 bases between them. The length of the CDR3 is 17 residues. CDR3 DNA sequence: TGTGCCACCAGTGCGGTCCCGTCAACCGCGACCTACAATGAGCAGTTCTTC. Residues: CATSAVPSTATYNEQFF.

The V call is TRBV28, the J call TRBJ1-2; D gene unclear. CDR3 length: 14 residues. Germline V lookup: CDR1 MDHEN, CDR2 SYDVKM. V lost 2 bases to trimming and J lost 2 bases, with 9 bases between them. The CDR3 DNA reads TGTGCCAGCAGTTTACTCAGGATCAACTATGGCTACACCTTC. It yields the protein CASSLLRINYGYTF.

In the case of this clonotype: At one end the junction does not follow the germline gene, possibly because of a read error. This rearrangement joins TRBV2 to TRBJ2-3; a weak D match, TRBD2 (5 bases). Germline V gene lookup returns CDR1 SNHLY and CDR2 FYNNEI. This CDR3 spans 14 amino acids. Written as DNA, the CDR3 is TGTGCCAGCAGTCAAGCGGTAGGGACAGATACGCAGTATTTT. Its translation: CASSQAVGTDTQYF.

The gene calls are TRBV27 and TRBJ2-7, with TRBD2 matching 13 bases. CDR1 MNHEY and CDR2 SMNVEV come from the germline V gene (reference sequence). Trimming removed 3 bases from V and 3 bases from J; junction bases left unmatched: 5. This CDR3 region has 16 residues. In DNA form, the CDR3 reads TGTGCCAGCAGTTTCCGCGGGACTAGCGGGATCTACGAGCAGTACTTC. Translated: CASSFRGTSGIYEQYF.

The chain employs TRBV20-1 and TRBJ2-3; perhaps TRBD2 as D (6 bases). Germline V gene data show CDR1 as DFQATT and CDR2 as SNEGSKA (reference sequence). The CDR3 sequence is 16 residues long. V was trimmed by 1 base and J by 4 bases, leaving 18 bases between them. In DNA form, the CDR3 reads TGCAGTGCTAGAGGGAGTAGCGGAGCCCCCTCAGATACGCAGTATTTT. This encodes CSARGSSGAPSDTQYF.